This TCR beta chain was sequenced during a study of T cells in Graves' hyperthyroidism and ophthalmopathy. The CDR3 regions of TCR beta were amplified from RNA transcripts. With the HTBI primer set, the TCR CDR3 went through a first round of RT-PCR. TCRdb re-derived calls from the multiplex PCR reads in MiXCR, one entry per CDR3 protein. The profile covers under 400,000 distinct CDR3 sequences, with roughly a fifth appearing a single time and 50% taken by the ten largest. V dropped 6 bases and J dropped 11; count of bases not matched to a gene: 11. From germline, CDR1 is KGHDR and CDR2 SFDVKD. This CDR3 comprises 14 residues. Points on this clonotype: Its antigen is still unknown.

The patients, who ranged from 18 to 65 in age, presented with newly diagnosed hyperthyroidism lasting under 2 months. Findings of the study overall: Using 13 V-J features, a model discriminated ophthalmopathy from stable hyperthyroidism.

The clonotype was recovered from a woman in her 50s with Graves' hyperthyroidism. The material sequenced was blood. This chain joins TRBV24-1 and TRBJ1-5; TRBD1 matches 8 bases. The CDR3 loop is CATSKGPGGPSQHF. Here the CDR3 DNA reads TGTGCCACCAGTAAGGGTCCAGGGGGCCCGTCCCAGCATTTT.